A single sample is the source of the 8 T cell receptor beta chains below, sequenced in a study of T cells expressing NK-cell markers. TCRdb reprocessed the 5' RACE reads and keeps a single row for each CDR3 protein, giving no DNA. This table holds 300,000 to 450,000 distinct CDR3 sequences. The sample consisted of blood T cells: a sorted CD56 or NKG2C T cell subset, CD4+ or CD8+ T cells, or bulk PBMC T cells (not recorded which). These receptors came from a man aged 18-70 years in good health.

The chain couples TRBV14 to TRBJ2-2; lacking DNA, the TRBD2 call made by TCRdb goes unchecked. CDR3 length equals 16 residues. Germline V gene sequence: CDR1 SGHDN, CDR2 FVKESK. The CDR3 loop reads CASSKGLAGPTGELFF.

The rearrangement links TRBV29-1 to TRBJ1-3. Germline V gene sequence: CDR1 SQVTM, CDR2 ANQGSEA. The CDR3 runs to 11 residues. CDR3 region: CSGGGPNTIYF.

This chain links TRBV9 with TRBJ2-1; TCRdb indicates TRBD1, and absent DNA this call remains unverified. The CDR3 spans 15 residues. Germline lookup yields CDR1 SGDLS and CDR2 YYNGEE. The CDR3: CASSVDLSSLDEQFF.

The gene calls are TRBV7-3 and TRBJ2-3; the D call from TCRdb, TRBD2, cannot be confirmed without DNA. Germline V CDR1 and CDR2: SGHTA, FQGTGA. This CDR3 comprises 18 residues. The CDR3 spells CASSLTHGTSGGANTQYF.

This chain joins TRBV6-2 or TRBV6-3 and TRBJ1-5; without DNA, the TCRdb call of TRBD1 cannot be checked. This CDR3 is built from 15 residues. Germline CDR1 and CDR2: MNHEY and SVGEGT. CDR3 residues: CASSPAGIRNQPQHF.

V usage is TRBV11-2 and J usage is TRBJ2-3; TCRdb designates TRBD1, a call that cannot be tested without DNA. CDR3 length: 13 amino acids. Germline assignment: CDR1 SGHAT and CDR2 FQNNGV. The CDR3 loop reads CASSSPQGVTQYF.

The chain carries TRBV29-1 and TRBJ1-1. Germline V gives CDR1 SQVTM, CDR2 ANQGSEA. CDR3 length equals 12 residues. The chain's CDR3 is CSARWGGIEAFF.

V is TRBV7-8 and J is TRBJ2-3; no DNA is available, so the TRBD1 call from TCRdb remains unchecked. From germline, CDR1 is SGHVS and CDR2 FQNEAQ. The CDR3 consists of 14 residues. CDR3 sequence reads: CASSPDRVPDTQYF.